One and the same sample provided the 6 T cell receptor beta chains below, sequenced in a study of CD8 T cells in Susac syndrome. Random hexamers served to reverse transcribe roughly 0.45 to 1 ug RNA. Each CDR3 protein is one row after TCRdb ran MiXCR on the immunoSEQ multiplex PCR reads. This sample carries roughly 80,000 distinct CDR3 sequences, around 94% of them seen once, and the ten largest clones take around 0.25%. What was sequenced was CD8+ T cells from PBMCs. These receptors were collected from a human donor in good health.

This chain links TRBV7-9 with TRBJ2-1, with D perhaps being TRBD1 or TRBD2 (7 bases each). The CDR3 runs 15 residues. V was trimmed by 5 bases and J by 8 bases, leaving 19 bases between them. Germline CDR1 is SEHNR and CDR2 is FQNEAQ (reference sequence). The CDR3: CASSPGGGPTDEQFF. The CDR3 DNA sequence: TGTGCCAGCAGCCCAGGGGGGGGCCCGACGGATGAGCAGTTCTTC.

This CDR3 is CASSFSELVRNEQFF. CDR3 DNA sequence: TGTGCCAGCAGCTTCAGTGAACTAGTGAGGAATGAGCAGTTCTTC. The chain is built from TRBV5-4 and TRBJ2-1; tentatively, D is TRBD2 (5 bases). Germline V gene sequence: CDR1 SGHNT, CDR2 YYREEE (reference sequence). V was pared by 2 bases and J by 7 bases, with 16 bases between. The CDR3 is made up of 15 amino acids. Complete variable domain (other parts from reference TRBV5-4 and TRBJ2-1): ETGVTQSPTHLIKTRGQQVTLRCSSQSGHNTVSWYQQALGQGPQFIFQYYREEENGRGNFPPRFSGLQFPNYSSELNVNALELDDSALYLCASSFSELVRNEQFFGPGTRLTVL.

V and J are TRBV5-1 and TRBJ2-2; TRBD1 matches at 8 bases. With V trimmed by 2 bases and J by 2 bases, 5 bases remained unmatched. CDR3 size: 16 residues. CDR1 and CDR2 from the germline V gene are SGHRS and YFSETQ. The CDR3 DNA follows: TGCGCCAGCAGCTTTCCTCCAGGGGGCAACACCGGGGAGCTGTTTTTT. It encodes CASSFPPGGNTGELFF.

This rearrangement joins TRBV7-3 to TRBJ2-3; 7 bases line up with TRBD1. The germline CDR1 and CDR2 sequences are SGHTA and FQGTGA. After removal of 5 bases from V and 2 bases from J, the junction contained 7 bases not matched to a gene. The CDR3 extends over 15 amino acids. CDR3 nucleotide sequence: TGTGCCAGCAGCCCTACAGGGGCCTACACAGATACGCAGTATTTT. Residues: CASSPTGAYTDTQYF. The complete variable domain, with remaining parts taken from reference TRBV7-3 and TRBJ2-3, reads GAGVSQTPSNKVTEKGKYVELRCDPISGHTALYWYRQSLGQGPEFLIYFQGTGAADDSGLPNDRFFAVRPEGSVSTLKIQRTERGDSAVYLCASSPTGAYTDTQYFGPGTRLTVL.

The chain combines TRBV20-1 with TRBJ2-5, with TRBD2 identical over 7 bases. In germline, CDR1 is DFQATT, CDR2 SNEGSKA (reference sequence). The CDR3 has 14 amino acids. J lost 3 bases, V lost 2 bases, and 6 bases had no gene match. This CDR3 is CSARLASGKETQYF. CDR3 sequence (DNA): TGCAGTGCTAGACTGGCTAGCGGAAAAGAGACCCAGTACTTC.

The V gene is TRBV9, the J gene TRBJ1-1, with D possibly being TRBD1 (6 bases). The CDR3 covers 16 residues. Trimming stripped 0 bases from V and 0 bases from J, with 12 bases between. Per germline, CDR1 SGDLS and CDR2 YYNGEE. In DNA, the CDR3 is TGTGCCAGCAGCGTAGTGGCAGGGGACATGAACACTGAAGCTTTCTTT. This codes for CASSVVAGDMNTEAFF.